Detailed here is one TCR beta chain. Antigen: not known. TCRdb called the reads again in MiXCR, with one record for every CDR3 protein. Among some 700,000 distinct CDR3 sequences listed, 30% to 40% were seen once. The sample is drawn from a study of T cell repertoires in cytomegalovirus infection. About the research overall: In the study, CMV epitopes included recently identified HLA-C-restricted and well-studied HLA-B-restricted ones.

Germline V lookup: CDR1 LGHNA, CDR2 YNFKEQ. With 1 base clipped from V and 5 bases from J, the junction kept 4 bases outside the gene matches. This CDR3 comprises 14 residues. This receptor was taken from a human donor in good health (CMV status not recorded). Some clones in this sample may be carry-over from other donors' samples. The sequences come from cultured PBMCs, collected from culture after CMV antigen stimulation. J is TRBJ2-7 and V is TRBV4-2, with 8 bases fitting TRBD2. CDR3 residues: CASSQAGTRNEQYF. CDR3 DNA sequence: TGTGCCAGCAGCCAAGCGGGGACTAGAAACGAGCAGTACTTC.